The clone carrying this TCR beta chain was detected a few times. The data are from a study of blood T cell repertoires in COVID-19. The protocol was immunoSEQ multiplex PCR, while the TCRdb copy is restricted to in-frame clones and leaves out a portion. The table has 25,000 to 35,000 clones, about 85% seen once. The sample consisted of peripheral blood. This receptor was taken from a man aged 60 to 69 with active COVID-19.

The CDR3 sequence is CASKGTQSSYEQYF. The CDR3 bases are TGTGCCAGCAAGGGGACACAGAGCTCCTACGAGCAGTACTTC. V usage is TRBV6-5 and J usage is TRBJ2-7, with D possibly matching TRBD1 (6 bases). The CDR3 has 14 residues. Trimming took 7 bases from V and 0 from J, leaving 13 bases between them. Germline V gives CDR1 MNHEY, CDR2 SVGAGI.